The rows below give T cell receptor beta chains drawn from one sample of a study of T cells after yellow fever vaccination. TCRdb independently ran MiXCR on the 5' RACE reads; one entry per CDR3 protein. This table holds about 550,000 distinct CDR3 sequences, 15% to 20% found once. The starting material was PBMCs, obtained 15 days after the yellow fever booster vaccination. The receptors here all came from a man under 40 who received the YFV17D yellow fever vaccine. CDR3s include the opening cysteine and the closing phenylalanine or tryptophan. A D gene is named only where the DNA matches it firmly. Not all rows give a size; the values are once, few, many and, for expanded clones, a class.

abundance | j_gene | d_gene | v_gene | CDR3aa | CDR3nt
. | TRBJ2-7 | TRBD2 | TRBV20-1 | CSATGLARSYEQYF | TGCAGTGCAACTGGACTAGCACGGTCCTACGAGCAGTACTTC
. | TRBJ2-2 | TRBD2 | TRBV10-3 | CAISAGLAGTGELFF | TGTGCCATCAGTGCCGGACTAGCGGGGACCGGGGAGCTGTTTTTT
. | TRBJ2-1 | . | TRBV20-1 | CSARRYNEQFF | TGCAGTGCTAGACGGTACAATGAGCAGTTCTTC
. | TRBJ2-3 | . | TRBV5-1 | CASSSDRGTAGGPTDTQYF | TGCGCCAGCAGCTCGGACAGGGGAACGGCGGGAGGGCCAACAGATACGCAGTATTTT
. | TRBJ2-3 | TRBD1 | TRBV19 | CASSIPNDRGATQYF | TGTGCCAGTAGTATACCTAACGACAGGGGAGCAACGCAGTATTTT
few | TRBJ2-7 | . | TRBV4-3 | CASSKGLYGEQYF | TGCGCCAGCAGCAAGGGACTCTACGGCGAGCAGTACTTC
few | TRBJ1-4 | TRBD1 | TRBV30 | CAWRPGQGFEKLFF | TGTGCCTGGAGACCGGGACAGGGGTTTGAAAAACTGTTTTTT
few | TRBJ2-1 | TRBD2 | TRBV12-3/TRBV12-4 | CASSFGYLAGVRNEQFF | TGTGCCAGCAGTTTTGGGTATTTAGCGGGAGTTCGTAATGAGCAGTTCTTC
few | TRBJ2-7 | . | TRBV6-6 | CASRGRVSYEQYF | TGTGCCAGCCGAGGTAGAGTTTCCTACGAGCAGTACTTC
. | TRBJ1-1 | . | TRBV29-1 | CSVERAEAFF | TGCAGCGTTGAACGGGCTGAAGCTTTCTTT
many | TRBJ2-5 | . | TRBV30 | CAWHRLVQETQYF | TGTGCCTGGCACCGACTAGTACAAGAGACCCAGTACTTC
once | TRBJ2-1 | . | TRBV4-2 | CASSQDQRQSYNEQFF | TGTGCCAGCAGCCAAGATCAGCGCCAGTCCTACAATGAGCAGTTCTTC
few | TRBJ2-3 | TRBD2 | TRBV12-3/TRBV12-4 | CASRILAGGPDTQYF | TGTGCCAGCAGGATTCTAGCGGGAGGGCCGGATACGCAGTATTTT
few | TRBJ2-7 | TRBD1 | TRBV28 | CASFGTGLTYEQYF | TGTGCCAGCTTCGGGACAGGGCTGACCTACGAGCAGTACTTC
. | TRBJ2-1 | . | TRBV12-3/TRBV12-4 | CASEMSGGTEQFF | TGTGCCAGCGAGATGAGCGGCGGGACAGAGCAGTTCTTC
few | TRBJ1-2 | . | TRBV18 | CASSPPPPSHGYTF | TGTGCCAGCTCACCTCCGCCGCCGTCCCATGGCTACACCTTC
few | TRBJ2-1 | TRBD2 | TRBV19 | CASRTSGYEQFF | TGTGCCAGTAGAACTAGCGGCTATGAGCAGTTCTTC
. | TRBJ2-3 | . | TRBV18 | CASSLNLKSADTQYF | TGTGCCAGCTCACTGAACCTTAAATCGGCAGATACGCAGTATTTT
few | TRBJ2-1 | TRBD2 | TRBV28 | CASSRGLAGIYNEQFF | TGTGCCAGCAGCCGCGGACTAGCGGGAATCTACAATGAGCAGTTCTTC
. | TRBJ1-1 | . | TRBV12-3/TRBV12-4 | CASSLSWGLSGNTEAFF | TGTGCCAGCAGTTTAAGTTGGGGATTATCGGGGAACACTGAAGCTTTCTTT
few | TRBJ2-7 | . | TRBV7-8 | CASSSQGLGGYEQYF | TGTGCCAGCAGCTCCCAAGGGCTTGGTGGCTACGAGCAGTACTTC
. | TRBJ2-7 | . | TRBV9 | CASSVSYGDEQYF | TGTGCCAGCAGCGTATCGTACGGGGACGAGCAGTACTTC
. | TRBJ2-7 | . | TRBV18 | CASSPQGGIYEQYF | TGTGCCAGCTCACCCCAGGGTGGGATTTACGAGCAGTACTTC
few | TRBJ2-1 | . | TRBV30 | CAWSVSSMLNEQFF | TGTGCCTGGAGTGTAAGTTCTATGCTTAATGAGCAGTTCTTC
few | TRBJ2-1 | . | TRBV11-2 | CASTSGEGLYFEQFF | TGTGCCAGCACCTCAGGGGAGGGCCTCTACTTTGAGCAGTTCTTC
. | TRBJ2-7 | TRBD1 | TRBV10-3 | CAISDGTGGYEQYF | TGTGCCATCAGTGACGGGACAGGGGGGTACGAGCAGTACTTC
few | TRBJ2-5 | TRBD2 | TRBV6-1 | CASTSRLAALGETQYF | TGTGCCAGCACCTCCCGACTAGCGGCCTTGGGGGAGACCCAGTACTTC
. | TRBJ2-7 | . | TRBV28 | CASALTYEQYF | TGTGCCAGCGCACTAACCTACGAGCAGTACTTC
. | TRBJ2-5 | TRBD1 | TRBV5-1 | CASTIAGTAQETQYF | TGCGCCAGCACCATAGCCGGGACAGCCCAAGAGACCCAGTACTTC
. | TRBJ2-2 | . | TRBV20-1 | CSARALIGAGELFF | TGCAGTGCTAGGGCACTGATAGGGGCCGGGGAGCTGTTTTTT
. | TRBJ2-2 | TRBD2 | TRBV7-2 | CASSFSGRGSGELFF | TGTGCCAGCAGCTTTAGCGGGAGGGGGTCCGGGGAGCTGTTTTTT
few | TRBJ2-5 | . | TRBV5-1 | CASSSRDGQETQYF | TGCGCCAGCAGCTCAAGGGACGGTCAAGAGACCCAGTACTTC
. | TRBJ2-2 | . | TRBV5-1 | CASSLDGAGELFF | TGCGCCAGCAGCTTGGACGGGGCCGGGGAGCTGTTTTTT
few | TRBJ2-7 | TRBD2 | TRBV20-1 | CSAMREFSYEQYF | TGCAGTGCTATGCGGGAGTTTTCCTACGAGCAGTACTTC
few | TRBJ1-2 | . | TRBV28 | CASSRDINYGYTF | TGTGCCAGCAGCCGGGACATAAACTATGGCTACACCTTC
. | TRBJ2-1 | . | TRBV7-7 | CASSPGRRSYNEQFF | TGTGCCAGCAGCCCGGGTCGAAGGTCCTACAATGAGCAGTTCTTC
few | TRBJ1-1 | . | TRBV29-1 | CSVLSVNTEAFF | TGCAGCGTCTTATCAGTGAACACTGAAGCTTTCTTT
many | TRBJ2-1 | . | TRBV6-5 | CASSYDGLNNEQFF | TGTGCCAGCAGTTACGACGGACTCAACAATGAGCAGTTCTTC
. | TRBJ2-7 | . | TRBV7-9 | CASSRGANEQYF | TGTGCCAGCAGTAGGGGGGCCAACGAGCAGTACTTC
. | TRBJ1-6 | . | TRBV20-1 | CSARPSYVDSPLHF | TGCAGTGCTAGACCGAGCTACGTCGATTCACCCCTCCACTTT
. | TRBJ1-2 | . | TRBV7-2 | CASSSNWGNPNGYTF | TGTGCCAGCAGCTCCAATTGGGGGAACCCTAATGGCTACACCTTC
few | TRBJ2-1 | . | TRBV10-3 | CVVNSGDDNEQFF | TGTGTCGTCAACTCCGGGGACGACAATGAGCAGTTCTTC
few | TRBJ2-7 | TRBD1 | TRBV5-1 | CASSLAGDRREQYF | TGCGCCAGCAGCTTGGCCGGGGACAGGAGGGAGCAGTACTTC
few | TRBJ2-1 | . | TRBV7-6 | CASSPVSVYNEQFF | TGTGCCAGCAGCCCGGTGAGCGTCTACAATGAGCAGTTCTTC
. | TRBJ2-1 | . | TRBV21-1 | CASSKEVLARGEQFF | TGTGCCAGCAGCAAAGAAGTTCTAGCGAGGGGTGAGCAGTTCTTC
. | TRBJ2-1 | TRBD2 | TRBV19 | CASSIGRGSNEQFF | TGTGCCAGTAGTATCGGGAGGGGGTCCAATGAGCAGTTCTTC
. | TRBJ2-2 | . | TRBV2 | CASSLTGGGELFF | TGTGCCAGCAGTTTAACAGGAGGCGGGGAGCTGTTTTTT
. | TRBJ2-1 | TRBD2 | TRBV5-1 | CASSPYLAGGPGHEQFF | TGCGCCAGCAGCCCTTATTTAGCGGGAGGGCCGGGTCATGAGCAGTTCTTC
few | TRBJ2-7 | TRBD2 | TRBV12-3/TRBV12-4 | CASSFGTSGSNEQYF | TGTGCCAGCAGCTTTGGGACTAGCGGGAGTAACGAGCAGTACTTC
. | TRBJ2-7 | . | TRBV12-3/TRBV12-4 | CASSPRVSGFNEQYF | TGTGCCAGCAGTCCCCGGGTCTCAGGGTTTAACGAGCAGTACTTC
. | TRBJ1-2 | TRBD1 | TRBV5-1 | CASSLGQGGNYGYTF | TGCGCCAGCAGCTTGGGACAGGGAGGAAACTATGGCTACACCTTC
. | TRBJ2-2 | . | TRBV9 | CASSVGDGELFF | TGTGCCAGCAGCGTAGGGGACGGGGAGCTGTTTTTT
. | TRBJ2-1 | TRBD1 | TRBV5-8 | CASSQRTGGYNEQFF | TGTGCCAGCAGCCAACGGACAGGGGGCTACAATGAGCAGTTCTTC
many | TRBJ2-7 | TRBD1 | TRBV5-6 | CASSFWDRGYEQYF | TGTGCCAGCAGCTTCTGGGACAGGGGCTACGAGCAGTACTTC
few | TRBJ2-7 | . | TRBV7-2 | CASSLDGSNSYEQYF | TGTGCCAGCAGCTTAGACGGGTCAAACTCCTACGAGCAGTACTTC
few | TRBJ2-3 | . | TRBV24-1 | CATSEPGHLTDTQYF | TGTGCCACCAGTGAACCGGGACATCTCACAGATACGCAGTATTTT
few | TRBJ2-5 | . | TRBV6-1 | CASSLSVVGVETQYF | TGTGCCAGCAGTCTTTCCGTTGTGGGAGTGGAGACCCAGTACTTC
few | TRBJ2-7 | . | TRBV27 | CASSLWIQGYEQYF | TGTGCCAGCAGTTTATGGATACAGGGCTACGAGCAGTACTTC
few | TRBJ2-2 | . | TRBV19 | CASSIGGTKNTGELFF | TGTGCCAGTAGTATAGGGGGGACAAAGAACACCGGGGAGCTGTTTTTT
few | TRBJ1-1 | TRBD1 | TRBV5-1 | CASSLSDRGQTEAFF | TGCGCCAGCAGCCTTTCGGACAGGGGGCAGACTGAAGCTTTCTTT